Below, 32 T cell receptor beta chains from the same sample are listed, as sequenced in a study of blood T cells in healthy people across ages. A second roughly 6 to 12 cycle PCR used barcoded and J-beta primers. One entry per CDR3 protein, called by TCRdb with MiXCR from the 5' RACE reads. The data show about 830,000 distinct CDR3 sequences, about 59% seen once. Specimen: blood. These receptors came from a man aged 30 to 45 in good health.

The gene calls are TRBV28 and TRBJ2-5, with 11 bases identical to TRBD2. Germline V gene lookup returns CDR1 MDHEN and CDR2 SYDVKM. V gave up 2 bases and J gave up 6 bases; unmatched junction bases: 2. The CDR3 is 14 residues long. The CDR3 protein is CASSLLAGGKTQYF. CDR3 nucleotides: TGTGCCAGCAGTTTACTAGCGGGGGGAAAGACCCAGTACTTC.

This clonotype has more than one count but fewer than ten. J is TRBJ2-1 and V is TRBV7-2, with TRBD2 identical over 10 bases. This CDR3 contains 16 residues. The junction had 4 bases not matched to a gene; V was cut back by 3 bases and J by 2 bases. CDR1 is SGHTA, CDR2 FQGNSA, per germline. The CDR3 DNA is TGTGCCAGCAGCTTTACTAGCGGGGTTGCCTACAATGAGCAGTTCTTC. Its protein is CASSFTSGVAYNEQFF.

The rearrangement joins TRBV7-2 to TRBJ1-1, with D hard to call. The germline V gene has CDR1 SGHTA and CDR2 FQGNSA. Between the trimmed V and J ends, which lost 5 bases and 3 bases, there was a span of 13 bases. There are 14 residues in the CDR3. The CDR3 is CASSVVARYTEAFF. In nucleotides, the CDR3 is TGTGCCAGCAGCGTAGTGGCGAGATACACTGAAGCTTTCTTT. Full variable domain (remainder filled in from reference TRBV7-2 and TRBJ1-1): GAGVSQSPSNKVTEKGKDVELRCDPISGHTALYWYRQSLGQGLEFLIYFQGNSAPDKSGLPSDRFSAERTGGSVSTLTIQRTQQEDSAVYLCASSVVARYTEAFFGQGTRLTVV.

This clonotype appeared a few times. This rearrangement joins TRBV25-1 to TRBJ2-7; no clear D. In germline, CDR1 is MGHDK, CDR2 SYGVNS. V lost 2 bases and J lost 4, with 9 bases in between. The CDR3 has 13 amino acids. As DNA, the CDR3 is TGTGCCAGCAGTGAACGGCAGGATTACGAGCAGTACTTC. This translates into CASSERQDYEQYF.

The chain links TRBV15 to TRBJ1-5, with D tentatively TRBD1 (5 bases). The CDR3 length is 17 residues. Trimming left V 1 base short and J 2 bases short, with 15 bases between. Germline V CDR1 and CDR2: LNHNV, YYDKDF (reference sequence). The CDR3 DNA is TGTGCCACCAGCAGAGTCAGGGATAGGAATGGCAATCAGCCCCAGCATTTT. It translates to CATSRVRDRNGNQPQHF. The full variable domain, in which reference TRBV15 and TRBJ1-5 provide the parts outside the CDR3, is DAMVIQNPRYQVTQFGKPVTLSCSQTLNHNVMYWYQQKSSQAPKLLFHYYDKDFNNEADTPDNFQSRRPNTSFCFLDIRSPGLGDTAMYLCATSRVRDRNGNQPQHFGDGTRLSIL.

This clonotype was found a few times. The genes are TRBV2 and TRBJ2-7; D assignment may be TRBD1 or TRBD2 (6 bases each). Per germline, CDR1 SNHLY and CDR2 FYNNEI. This CDR3 spans 14 amino acids. V lost 8 bases to trimming and J lost 3 bases, with 17 bases between them. CDR3 in amino acids: CASLAKTGFYEQYF. For the CDR3, the DNA is TGTGCCAGCCTAGCGAAGACAGGCTTCTACGAGCAGTACTTC.

This clonotype was detected once. Just one base apart from a much larger clone, this may be a read error. J is TRBJ2-5 and V is TRBV15, with no clear D. CDR3 length: 13 amino acids. CDR1 is LNHNV, CDR2 YYDKDF, per germline (reference sequence). In DNA form, the CDR3 reads TGTTCCACCAGCAGCAGAGATCAAGAGACCCAGTACTTC. Amino acid sequence: CSTSSRDQETQYF.

This rearrangement joins TRBV29-1 to TRBJ2-4, with TRBD2 identical over 7 bases. The length of the CDR3 is 14 residues. The germline V gene has CDR1 SQVTM and CDR2 ANQGSEA. Trimming cost V 0 bases and J 1 base; bases outside gene matches: 0. The CDR3 here is CSVEDGRAKNIQYF. CDR3 DNA: TGCAGCGTTGAAGACGGGAGGGCCAAAAACATTCAGTACTTC.

This chain connects TRBV28 to TRBJ2-3, with D possibly being TRBD1 (7 bases). The CDR3 has 13 amino acids. The V and J ends lost 5 bases and 6 bases respectively, with 12 bases between them. Germline CDR1 is MDHEN and CDR2 is SYDVKM. The CDR3 DNA is TGTGCCAGCAGTCAGGGGGGTTGGGATACGCAGTATTTT. Amino acid sequence: CASSQGGWDTQYF.

This sequence joins TRBV6-9 and TRBJ2-7, with 7 bases fitting TRBD2. The CDR3 covers 12 residues. Germline values: CDR1 MNHGY, CDR2 SVAAGI. Germline trimming cut 10 bases from V and 2 bases from J; bases unmatched to any gene: 5. The CDR3 nucleotides are TGTGCCACCGGGACTAAGACCTACGAGCAGTACTTC. Encoded protein: CATGTKTYEQYF.

This clonotype was seen repeatedly, ten times or more. The chain couples TRBV9 to TRBJ2-5; D call uncertain. This CDR3 contains 13 residues. The germline V gene encodes CDR1 SGDLS and CDR2 YYNGEE. Between the trimmed V and J ends, which lost 4 bases and 5 bases, there was a span of 12 bases. The chain's CDR3 is CASSPRLRETQYF. CDR3 nucleotides: TGTGCCAGCAGCCCAAGGCTAAGGGAGACCCAGTACTTC.

The rearrangement links TRBV20-1 to TRBJ2-5; 10 bases fit TRBD2. The V and J ends lost 4 bases and 5 bases, in that order; junction bases with no gene match: 7. Germline V CDR1 and CDR2: DFQATT, SNEGSKA (reference sequence). The CDR3 runs 14 residues. CDR3 nucleotide sequence: TGCAGTGCTATAAGCGGGGGGGCAGGGGAGACCCAGTACTTC. This encodes CSAISGGAGETQYF.

V usage is TRBV28 and J usage is TRBJ2-4, with 11 bases identical to TRBD2. This CDR3 has 21 residues. Unmatched junction bases numbered 22, after V lost 5 bases and J lost 4 bases. CDR1 is MDHEN and CDR2 is SYDVKM in the germline V gene. For the CDR3, the DNA is TGTGCCAGCAGTCCTATCGAAGCGATTAGCGGGGGGGCCAGAAGGAAAAACATTCAGTACTTC. This codes for CASSPIEAISGGARRKNIQYF. Based on the CDR3 plus reference TRBV28 and TRBJ2-4, the full variable domain is DVKVTQSSRYLVKRTGEKVFLECVQDMDHENMFWYRQDPGLGLRLIYFSYDVKMKEKGDIPEGYSVSREKKERFSLILESASTNQTSMYLCASSPIEAISGGARRKNIQYFGAGTRLSVL.

The chain joins TRBV4-2 to TRBJ2-5; D remains unclear. The CDR3 spans 14 residues. Germline CDR1 LGHNA, CDR2 YNFKEQ. The V gene lost 1 base and the J gene lost 5 bases, with 11 bases spanning the gap. CDR3 in amino acids: CASSQAGRTETQYF. The CDR3, as DNA: TGTGCCAGCAGCCAAGCTGGTCGGACGGAGACCCAGTACTTC.

The V gene is TRBV4-3, the J gene TRBJ2-3; 9 positions match TRBD2. CDR1 LGHNA and CDR2 YSLEER come from the germline V gene. Trimming at V came to 0 bases and at J to 6 bases, leaving 7 bases not matched to a gene. The CDR3 runs to 16 residues. CDR3 in amino acids: CASSQDERGVGDTQYF. The DNA of the CDR3 is TGCGCCAGCAGCCAAGACGAGCGGGGGGTAGGGGATACGCAGTATTTT.

The chain carries TRBV20-1 and TRBJ2-7, with 9 bases aligning to TRBD1. The J call is doubtful: the DNA matches TRBJ2-5 better. CDR1 and CDR2 from the germline V gene are DFQATT and SNEGSKA (reference sequence). The CDR3 covers 14 residues. In DNA, the CDR3 is TGCAGTGCCGACCCACAGGGGGCAAGAGAGACCCAGTACTTC. It specifies CSADPQGARETQYF.

The J gene is TRBJ2-1, the V gene TRBV6-2 or TRBV6-3, with TRBD1 matching 7 bases. The CDR3 totals 14 residues. The V gene's germline CDR1 is MNHEY and CDR2 SVGEGT. After removal of 8 bases from V and 6 bases from J, the junction contained 10 bases not matched to a gene. DNA for the CDR3: TGTGCCAGCGTGACAGGGACCCTTTCCAATGAGCAGTTCTTC. Its translation is CASVTGTLSNEQFF.

This sequence joins TRBV5-5 and TRBJ2-7, with D perhaps TRBD1 or TRBD2 (6 bases each). Trimming left V 4 bases short and J 3 bases short, with 17 bases between. The CDR3 is made up of 15 amino acids. CDR1 and CDR2 from the germline V gene are SGHKS and YYEKEE (reference sequence). CDR3 amino acids: CASSPGGTLNYEQYF. Here the CDR3 DNA reads TGTGCCAGCAGCCCTGGGGGGACACTTAACTACGAGCAGTACTTC. Based on the CDR3 plus reference TRBV5-5 and TRBJ2-7, the full variable domain is DAGVTQSPTHLIKTRGQQVTLRCSPISGHKSVSWYQQVLGQGPQFIFQYYEKEERGRGNFPDRFSARQFPNYSSELNVNALLLGDSALYLCASSPGGTLNYEQYFGPGTRLTVT.

The rearrangement links TRBV2 to TRBJ2-3; D is unresolved. V was shortened by 2 bases and J by 0 bases, with 9 bases between the two germline ends. The germline CDR1 and CDR2 sequences are SNHLY and FYNNEI. The CDR3 covers 15 residues. This chain's CDR3 is CASSEFTPSTDTQYF. CDR3 nucleotide sequence: TGTGCCAGCAGTGAATTTACGCCTAGCACAGATACGCAGTATTTT.

CDR3 in amino acids: CASSYEGQREFF. CDR3 nucleotide sequence: TGTGCCAGCAGTTACGAGGGACAGAGGGAGTTCTTC. The chain carries TRBV6-5 and TRBJ2-1; TRBD1 aligns across 7 bases. Trimming removed 2 bases from V and 14 bases from J; junction bases left unmatched: 6. This CDR3 contains 12 residues. Germline V lookup: CDR1 MNHEY, CDR2 SVGAGI.

This chain uses TRBV27 with TRBJ2-2; 8 nucleotides line up with TRBD1. J was trimmed by 7 bases and V by 3 bases; bases with no gene match: 7. The CDR3 spans 15 residues. Looked up from germline, CDR1 is MNHEY and CDR2 is SMNVEV (reference sequence). The CDR3 sequence is CASSFTTGGGGELFF. Written as DNA, the CDR3 is TGTGCCAGCAGTTTTACTACAGGGGGAGGCGGGGAGCTGTTTTTT.

The chain is built from TRBV5-1 and TRBJ2-1; 8 nucleotides align to TRBD1. The CDR3 is 15 amino acids. V shed 1 base, J shed 8 bases, and the junction held 8 bases outside the gene matches. Looked up from germline, CDR1 is SGHRS and CDR2 is YFSETQ. The CDR3 DNA reads as TGCGCCAGCAGCTTGACCGGACAGGGTTGGGATGAGCAGTTCTTC. Protein sequence: CASSLTGQGWDEQFF. Using reference TRBV5-1 and TRBJ2-1 for the parts outside the CDR3, the full variable domain is KAGVTQTPRYLIKTRGQQVTLSCSPISGHRSVSWYQQTPGQGLQFLFEYFSETQRNKGNFPGRFSGRQFSNSRSEMNVSTLELGDSALYLCASSLTGQGWDEQFFGPGTRLTVL.

This rearrangement joins TRBV7-9 to TRBJ2-7; D may match TRBD1 or TRBD2 (7 bases each). The J call may not be correct, given that the DNA end is closer to TRBJ2-5. Germline CDR1 SEHNR, CDR2 FQNEAQ (reference sequence). CDR3 length: 14 residues. DNA for the CDR3: TGTGCCAGCAGCAGCAGGGGGGGAGCGCAGACCCAGTACTTC. Its translation: CASSSRGGAQTQYF.

This clonotype was recorded many times. The rearrangement uses TRBV12-3 or TRBV12-4 and TRBJ1-6, with TRBD1 matching 9 bases. V lost 3 bases and J lost 8; bases outside the gene matches: 2. This CDR3 spans 14 amino acids. CDR3 region: CASSFRDRDSPLHF. CDR3 nucleotides: TGTGCCAGCAGTTTTAGGGACAGGGATTCACCCCTCCACTTT.

The chain recombines TRBV12-3 or TRBV12-4 with TRBJ2-1, with D tentatively TRBD1 or TRBD2 (5 bases each). Trimming shortened V by 10 bases and J by 6 bases, and 19 bases separated the two germline ends. The CDR3 contains 14 residues. The CDR3 nucleotides are TGTGCCACCCAGTTTGGGACCGCTACCAATGAGCAGTTCTTC. Translating it yields CATQFGTATNEQFF.

This clonotype has only one observation. This chain links TRBV7-2 with TRBJ2-7; weak D call: TRBD2 (6 bases). This CDR3 comprises 12 residues. Trimming shortened V by 8 bases and J by 5 bases, and 13 bases separated the two germline ends. Germline V CDR1 and CDR2: SGHTA, FQGNSA. CDR3 sequence (DNA): TGTGCCAGCTCGGAGGGGCACAACGAGCAGTACTTC. Its translation: CASSEGHNEQYF.

The chain employs TRBV6-6 and TRBJ1-2; maybe TRBD1 (5 bases). CDR1 MNHNY and CDR2 SVGAGI come from the germline V gene (reference sequence). V lost 2 bases and J lost 8, with 9 bases in between. This CDR3 contains 12 residues. Written as DNA, the CDR3 is TGTGCCAGCAGTTACCCAGGGCAGGGCTACACCTTC. As protein: CASSYPGQGYTF.

This clonotype was recorded once. The CDR3 loop reads CASSRGAGGFVEPQHF. DNA of the CDR3: TGTGCCAGCAGTCGAGGGGCAGGGGGATTTGTTGAGCCCCAGCATTTT. The J gene is TRBJ1-5, the V gene TRBV9; 7 bases map to TRBD1. Germline V gene data show CDR1 as SGDLS and CDR2 as YYNGEE. The CDR3 contains 16 residues. Unmatched junction bases numbered 16, after V lost 5 bases and J lost 8 bases. Full variable domain (remainder filled in from reference TRBV9 and TRBJ1-5): DSGVTQTPKHLITATGQRVTLRCSPRSGDLSVYWYQQSLDQGLQFLIQYYNGEERAKGNILERFSAQQFPDLHSELNLSSLELGDSALYFCASSRGAGGFVEPQHFGDGTRLSIL.

The chain has TRBV20-1 and TRBJ1-5, with TRBD1 identical over 9 bases. Germline CDR1 DFQATT, CDR2 SNEGSKA (reference sequence). There are 15 residues in the CDR3. V was clipped by 1 base and J by 11 bases; unmatched bases: 12. CDR3: CSARAMGQGIKAQHF. In DNA, the CDR3 is TGCAGTGCTAGAGCGATGGGACAGGGTATTAAGGCCCAGCATTTT.

The gene calls are TRBV3-1 and TRBJ2-1, with D unresolved. The better agreement between TRBJ2-7 and the DNA end casts doubt on the J call. The length of the CDR3 is 12 residues. Germline CDR1 is LGHDT and CDR2 is YNNKEL (reference sequence). CDR3 nucleotide sequence: TGTGCCAGCAGCCCCAATAGGCGCGAGCAGTACTTC. This translates into CASSPNRREQYF.

This chain links TRBV4-3 with TRBJ1-2; 9 bases are a match to TRBD1. This CDR3 contains 14 residues. Germline V gene sequence: CDR1 LGHNA, CDR2 YSLEER. V gave up 4 bases and J gave up 7 bases; unmatched junction bases: 7. DNA of the CDR3: TGCGCCAGCAGCCGAGGGACAGGGAGTAGTGGCTACACCTTC. Translating gives CASSRGTGSSGYTF.

In this sample, this clonotype turned up once. This chain joins TRBV10-3 and TRBJ2-6; 8 positions agree with TRBD2. This CDR3 comprises 17 residues. Germline V CDR1 and CDR2: ENHRY, SYGVKD. V was pared by 3 bases and J by 1 base, with 5 bases of the junction left unmatched. The CDR3 coding sequence is TGTGCCATCAGTGAAGGTACTAGCGGTTCTGGGGCCAACGTCCTGACTTTC. It is translated as CAISEGTSGSGANVLTF.